Below, 12 T cell receptor beta chains from the same sample are listed, as sequenced in a study of cytomegalovirus exposure and HLA in healthy donors. The PCR used 60 Vbeta and 13 Jbeta primers. The table came from immunoSEQ multiplex PCR; TCRdb's copy has only in-frame clones and leaves some out. The sample lists about 44,000 clones, roughly 87% occurring once. The sequenced sample consisted of PBMCs. Receptors were obtained from a middle-aged woman in good health and CMV-seropositive.

This chain uses TRBV28 with TRBJ2-1; TRBD2 aligns across 7 bases. The CDR3 runs 13 residues. Per germline, CDR1 MDHEN and CDR2 SYDVKM. J gave up 2 bases and V 7 bases, and 2 bases lay outside the gene matches. The CDR3 reads CASMAGAYNEQFF. CDR3 nucleotide sequence: TGTGCCAGCATGGCGGGAGCCTACAATGAGCAGTTCTTC. Full variable domain (rest looked up from reference TRBV28 and TRBJ2-1): DVKVTQSSRYLVKRTGEKVFLECVQDMDHENMFWYRQDPGLGLRLIYFSYDVKMKEKGDIPEGYSVSREKKERFSLILESASTNQTSMYLCASMAGAYNEQFFGPGTRLTVL.

V and J are TRBV29-1 and TRBJ2-1; 8 bases map to TRBD1. Germline V gene sequence: CDR1 SQVTM, CDR2 ANQGSEA. V shed 7 bases and J 0 bases; nucleotides not matched to a gene: 8. The CDR3 runs 15 residues. The CDR3 coding sequence is TGCAGCGCCGGGACAGGACCAAGCTCCTACAATGAGCAGTTCTTC. Translating it yields CSAGTGPSSYNEQFF.

The chain carries TRBV5-1 and TRBJ2-7; TRBD2 agrees at 9 bases. With 4 bases clipped from V and 5 bases from J, the junction kept 7 bases outside the gene matches. The germline gives CDR1 SGHRS, CDR2 YFSETQ. The CDR3 runs to 14 residues. This CDR3 reads CASSRAGGDDEQYF. The CDR3 DNA follows: TGCGCCAGCAGCCGAGCGGGGGGCGACGACGAGCAGTACTTC.

This chain links TRBV6-1 with TRBJ1-5; D call uncertain. Germline V gives CDR1 MNHNS, CDR2 SASEGT. The CDR3 totals 15 residues. The ends were cut back, 8 bases at V and 0 bases at J, with 14 bases in the middle. Here the CDR3 DNA reads TGTGCCAGCGCTAGGGAGAGCAATAGCAATCAGCCCCAGCATTTT. As protein: CASARESNSNQPQHF.

The chain uses TRBV25-1 and TRBJ2-4, with 7 bases lining up with TRBD1. Trimming at V came to 4 bases and at J to 8 bases, leaving 8 bases not matched to a gene. The CDR3 is made up of 14 amino acids. Germline CDR1 reads MGHDK; CDR2 reads SYGVNS. CDR3 loop: CASSAADRRDIQYF. The CDR3 DNA is TGTGCCAGCAGTGCTGCGGACAGGAGAGACATTCAGTACTTC.

This chain links TRBV4-2 with TRBJ2-4; TRBD1 is a possible D gene (5 bases). Germline V gene data show CDR1 as LGHNA and CDR2 as YNFKEQ. This CDR3 is built from 17 residues. V lost 4 bases and J 9 bases, leaving 25 bases between the germline ends. CDR3 sequence reads: CASSPTPRNDRDGIQYF. The CDR3 DNA follows: TGTGCCAGCAGCCCCACCCCTAGAAATGACAGAGATGGCATTCAGTACTTC.

This clone was observed a few times. The V call is TRBV29-1, the J call TRBJ2-1; no definite D call. In germline, CDR1 is SQVTM, CDR2 ANQGSEA. V was shortened by 0 bases and J by 8 bases, with 8 bases between the two germline ends. The CDR3 has 12 residues. CDR3 in DNA: TGCAGCGTTGAAGACACCCGGGATGAGCAGTTCTTC. It yields the protein CSVEDTRDEQFF.

V usage is TRBV27 and J usage is TRBJ1-2; TRBD1 matches 7 bases. This CDR3 has 16 amino acids. Per germline, CDR1 MNHEY and CDR2 SMNVEV (reference sequence). Losses at the gene ends were 2 bases for V and 4 bases for J; bases not matched to a gene: 10. Here the CDR3 reads CASSLAWDSPRYGYTF. Written as DNA, the CDR3 is TGTGCCAGCAGTTTAGCTTGGGACAGTCCCCGCTATGGCTACACCTTC.

The J gene is TRBJ2-6, the V gene TRBV7-2; 7 nucleotides align to TRBD1. The length of the CDR3 is 17 residues. CDR1 and CDR2 (germline): SGHTA, FQGNSA. With 4 bases clipped from V and 2 bases from J, the junction kept 8 bases outside the gene matches. The chain's CDR3 is CASSSLPTGTGANVLTF. The CDR3 nucleotides are TGTGCCAGCAGCTCCCTCCCGACAGGGACTGGGGCCAACGTCCTGACTTTC.

The chain is built from TRBV19 and TRBJ1-2; D gene ambiguous. The V end lost 10 bases, the J end lost 7 bases, and 16 bases lay between the germline ends. Germline CDR1 LNHDA, CDR2 SQIVND (reference sequence). CDR3 length: 12 residues. The CDR3 nucleotides read TGTGCCACCTCATTAGATCAGGCTGGCTACACCTTC. This codes for CATSLDQAGYTF.

The CDR3 bases are TGTGCCAGCAGCTTAGAACTCCTAGATTCACCCCTCCACTTT. This sequence encodes CASSLELLDSPLHF. V gene TRBV7-9 combines with J gene TRBJ1-6, with D unclear. The V gene lost 1 base and the J gene lost 8 bases, with 9 bases spanning the gap. The CDR3 loop spans 14 amino acids. Looked up from germline, CDR1 is SEHNR and CDR2 is FQNEAQ (reference sequence).

This chain joins TRBV4-2 and TRBJ2-2; possibly TRBD2 for D (5 bases). V dropped 0 bases and J dropped 6 bases, with 17 bases sitting between them. Germline values: CDR1 LGHNA, CDR2 YNFKEQ. The CDR3 is made up of 17 amino acids. The CDR3 DNA sequence: TGTGCCAGCAGCCAAGATCGGGAAGGGTCCCGGGCCGGGGAGCTGTTTTTT. Protein product: CASSQDREGSRAGELFF.